Listed below are T cell receptor beta chains from one sample, sequenced in a study of T cells in Graves' hyperthyroidism and ophthalmopathy. TCRdb called the multiplex PCR reads again in MiXCR, with one record for every CDR3 protein. In the table there are around 600,000 distinct CDR3 sequences, 13% to 15% of which are singletons. Material: blood. The receptors originated from a woman aged 45-65 years with Graves' ophthalmopathy. The CDR3 runs from the conserved cysteine through the conserved F or W. Each record gives: D gene, V gene, clone size, J gene, CDR3 DNA, CDR3 protein. The D gene is left open where the match is weak. Clone sizes are given selectively: once, few, many, or a class where the clone is expanded.

d_call: TRBD2; v_call: TRBV13; clone_size: many; j_call: TRBJ2-1; cdr3_nt: TGTGCCAGCAGCTATAGCGGGAGGGCCGGAAATGAGCAGTTCTTC; cdr3_aa: CASSYSGRAGNEQFF
d_call: NA; v_call: TRBV5-4; clone_size: NA; j_call: TRBJ2-1; cdr3_nt: TGTGCCAGCAGCTTAGCACAGGGTTACTACAATGAGCAGTTCTTC; cdr3_aa: CASSLAQGYYNEQFF
d_call: NA; v_call: TRBV29-1; clone_size: many; j_call: TRBJ1-1; cdr3_nt: TGCAGCGTTGGACGGTCGGGCAGAGAAGCTTTCTTT; cdr3_aa: CSVGRSGREAFF
d_call: NA; v_call: TRBV29-1; clone_size: NA; j_call: TRBJ1-1; cdr3_nt: TGCAGCGTCGAAAAAAAGATGAACACTGAAGCTTTCTTT; cdr3_aa: CSVEKKMNTEAFF
d_call: NA; v_call: TRBV5-1; clone_size: few; j_call: TRBJ2-7; cdr3_nt: TGCGCCAGCAGCTCGCCTGACAGGTTTGCCTACGAGCAGTACTTC; cdr3_aa: CASSSPDRFAYEQYF
d_call: NA; v_call: TRBV11-1; clone_size: many; j_call: TRBJ2-5; cdr3_nt: TGTGCCAGCAGCTTCATCAGGGAGGAGACCCAGTACTTC; cdr3_aa: CASSFIREETQYF
d_call: NA; v_call: TRBV3-1; clone_size: few; j_call: TRBJ2-3; cdr3_nt: TGTGCCAGCAGCTTGGCCCCTAGCACAGATACGCAGTATTTT; cdr3_aa: CASSLAPSTDTQYF
d_call: NA; v_call: TRBV9; clone_size: NA; j_call: TRBJ2-2; cdr3_nt: TGTGCCAGCAGCGTAGCAGAGTTCAACACCGGGGAGCTGTTTTTT; cdr3_aa: CASSVAEFNTGELFF
d_call: NA; v_call: TRBV7-6; clone_size: many; j_call: TRBJ2-5; cdr3_nt: TGTGCCAGCAGCTTATCAGGGGAGTACCAAGAGACCCAGTACTTC; cdr3_aa: CASSLSGEYQETQYF
d_call: NA; v_call: TRBV7-7; clone_size: few; j_call: TRBJ2-1; cdr3_nt: TGTGCTAGCAGCCCTGGGAGCGGGCAATCCCCGCGTGACTACAATGAGCAGTTCTTC; cdr3_aa: CASSPGSGQSPRDYNEQFF
d_call: NA; v_call: TRBV9; clone_size: NA; j_call: TRBJ1-1; cdr3_nt: TGTGTCAGCAGCGTAGGATTGAACACTGAAGCTTTCTTT; cdr3_aa: CVSSVGLNTEAFF
d_call: TRBD2; v_call: TRBV6-1; clone_size: few; j_call: TRBJ2-1; cdr3_nt: TGTGCCAGCAGTTTCCAAAGGACTAGCACCGGTGAGCAGTTCTTC; cdr3_aa: CASSFQRTSTGEQFF
d_call: NA; v_call: TRBV28; clone_size: many; j_call: TRBJ2-7; cdr3_nt: TGTGCCAGCAGTTTAATACAGAGCGCCTACGAGCAGTACTTC; cdr3_aa: CASSLIQSAYEQYF
d_call: NA; v_call: TRBV9; clone_size: NA; j_call: TRBJ2-5; cdr3_nt: TGTGCCAGCAGCGTAGTCCCCGGCAGGGAAGAGACCCAGTACTTC; cdr3_aa: CASSVVPGREETQYF
d_call: TRBD2; v_call: TRBV28; clone_size: many; j_call: TRBJ2-1; cdr3_nt: TGTGCCAGCAGCCCCCCCCCTGGGTCCAGCGGGAGAATCTGGGCGGGATCCTACAATGAGCAGTTCTTC; cdr3_aa: CASSPPPGSSGRIWAGSYNEQFF